These 14 T cell receptor beta chains originate from one sample sequenced in a study of blood T cell repertoires in COVID-19. This table comes from immunoSEQ multiplex PCR, and its TCRdb copy is limited to in-frame clones, with some not included. The sample consists of approximately 270,000 clones, approximately 85% of them appearing once. Sequencing input: peripheral blood. Receptors originate from a human donor with COVID-19, enrolled during active disease. The donor label of this sample is uncertain.

V usage is TRBV3-1 (or the pseudogene TRBV3-2) and J usage is TRBJ1-2; no definite D call. Between the trimmed V and J ends, which lost 1 base and 6 bases, there was a span of 15 bases. The germline V gene encodes CDR1 LGHDT and CDR2 YNNKEL (reference sequence). The CDR3 spans 15 residues. The CDR3 nucleotides read TGTGCCAGCAGCCAAGGAGAGGGTCTCCCAGATGGCTACACCTTC. It codes for CASSQGEGLPDGYTF.

The V gene is TRBV5-4, the J gene TRBJ2-1; possible D gene TRBD2, 6 bases. There are 16 residues in the CDR3. V was cut by 0 bases and J by 0 bases, with 10 bases left in between. Germline V gives CDR1 SGHNT, CDR2 YYREEE (reference sequence). The CDR3 bases are TGTGCCAGCAGCTTGGCAGGCGGGAACTCCTACAATGAGCAGTTCTTC. Protein: CASSLAGGNSYNEQFF.

The V gene is TRBV19, the J gene TRBJ2-6; tentatively, D is TRBD1 (6 bases). The V end lost 5 bases, the J end lost 2 bases, and 10 bases lay between the germline ends. From germline, CDR1 is LNHDA and CDR2 SQIVND (reference sequence). The length of the CDR3 is 15 residues. In DNA, the CDR3 is TGTGCCAGTAGTCCCGGGACACCTGGGGCCAACGTCCTGACTTTC. It translates to CASSPGTPGANVLTF.

The rearrangement links TRBV7-3 to TRBJ2-3, with a possible D match to TRBD2 (6 bases). There are 14 residues in the CDR3. V was trimmed by 5 bases and J by 2 bases, leaving 11 bases between them. Per the germline V gene, CDR1 is SGHTA and CDR2 is FQGTGA. DNA for the CDR3: TGTGCCAGCAGCCCGGGACTTACCACAGATACGCAGTATTTT. It encodes CASSPGLTTDTQYF.

The gene calls are TRBV6-2 or TRBV6-3 and TRBJ2-7, with TRBD2 identical over 7 bases. The J segment lost 4 bases and the V segment lost 5 bases, leaving 2 bases of the junction unmatched. Germline values: CDR1 MNHEY, CDR2 SVGEGT. This CDR3 region has 12 residues. CDR3 in amino acids: CASSGGSYEQYF. CDR3 sequence (DNA): TGTGCCAGCAGTGGCGGGAGTTACGAGCAGTACTTC.

The chain links TRBV5-4 to TRBJ1-1; D gene unclear. Trimming pared 0 bases from V and 3 bases from J, leaving 18 bases between. The CDR3 covers 17 residues. Germline CDR1 and CDR2: SGHNT and YYREEE (reference sequence). The CDR3 nucleotides are TGTGCCAGCAGCTTGGCCGACGGGTCGCTTTGGCACACTGAAGCTTTCTTT. Translated: CASSLADGSLWHTEAFF. Variable domain in full (rest from reference TRBV5-4 and TRBJ1-1): ETGVTQSPTHLIKTRGQQVTLRCSSQSGHNTVSWYQQALGQGPQFIFQYYREEENGRGNFPPRFSGLQFPNYSSELNVNALELDDSALYLCASSLADGSLWHTEAFFGQGTRLTVV.

V is TRBV27 and J is TRBJ2-3, with 7 nucleotides matching TRBD2. The length of the CDR3 is 18 residues. Germline CDR1 and CDR2: MNHEY and SMNVEV (reference sequence). J was trimmed by 3 bases and V by 3 bases; bases with no gene match: 15. CDR3 amino acids: CASSLGLAAIGDTDTQYF. As DNA, the CDR3 is TGTGCCAGCAGTTTGGGGCTAGCGGCCATTGGGGATACAGATACGCAGTATTTT.

V usage is TRBV24-1 and J usage is TRBJ1-4; D is ambiguous. The CDR3 is 13 residues long. Germline loops: CDR1 KGHDR, CDR2 SFDVKD. Trimming pared 2 bases from V and 4 bases from J, leaving 4 bases between. This CDR3 reads CATSDSGNEKLFF. The CDR3 DNA is TGTGCCACCAGTGATTCGGGTAATGAAAAACTGTTTTTT.

This clone was seen more than once but under ten times. This chain uses TRBV9 with TRBJ1-1; TRBD1 is a possible D gene (5 bases). The CDR3 consists of 14 residues. V was pared by 0 bases and J by 5 bases, with 11 bases between. Germline loops: CDR1 SGDLS, CDR2 YYNGEE. CDR3 coding DNA: TGTGCCAGCAGCGTAGACGGGGGGGAAACTGAAGCTTTCTTT. Amino acid sequence: CASSVDGGETEAFF.

V is TRBV28 and J is TRBJ2-7; 15 bases match TRBD2. Germline trimming cut 4 bases from V and 4 bases from J; bases unmatched to any gene: 8. CDR1 and CDR2 (germline): MDHEN, SYDVKM. The CDR3 length is 17 residues. The CDR3 region is CASSSPGLAGGSYEQYF. CDR3 DNA sequence: TGTGCCAGCAGTTCACCGGGACTAGCGGGAGGAAGTTACGAGCAGTACTTC.

The J gene is TRBJ2-1, the V gene TRBV5-4; 7 bases align to TRBD2. Trimming took 3 bases from V and 5 from J; bases not matched to a gene: 11. The CDR3 is 16 amino acids. Germline assignment: CDR1 SGHNT and CDR2 YYREEE (reference sequence). The CDR3, as DNA: TGTGCCAGCAGCTCGATGAGGGTAGCGGGTGACAATGAGCAGTTCTTC. It specifies CASSSMRVAGDNEQFF.

The chain is built from TRBV28 and TRBJ1-5; 9 bases align to TRBD1. The CDR3 runs 16 residues. The germline CDR1 and CDR2 sequences are MDHEN and SYDVKM. The junction had 7 bases not matched to a gene; V was cut back by 2 bases and J by 5 bases. The CDR3 nucleotides read TGTGCCAGCAGTTTAGACACAGGGGGCGGTGATCAGCCCCAGCATTTT. Amino acid sequence: CASSLDTGGGDQPQHF.

The CDR3 sequence: CASRTTGIRGQNTEAFF. CDR3 bases: TGTGCCAGTAGAACGACAGGGATACGGGGTCAGAACACTGAAGCTTTCTTT. V is TRBV19 and J is TRBJ1-1, with 7 bases lining up with TRBD1. This CDR3 spans 17 amino acids. Germline V CDR1 and CDR2: LNHDA, SQIVND (reference sequence). The J segment lost 1 base and the V segment lost 6 bases, leaving 14 bases of the junction unmatched.

The chain carries TRBV28 and TRBJ1-4; tentatively, D is TRBD1 (6 bases). Trimming shortened V by 2 bases and J by 2 bases, and 9 bases separated the two germline ends. The germline V gene has CDR1 MDHEN and CDR2 SYDVKM. The CDR3 runs 15 residues. CDR3 region: CASSLNRVTNEKLFF. The CDR3, as DNA: TGTGCCAGCAGTTTAAACAGGGTCACTAATGAAAAACTGTTTTTT.